This TCR beta chain is from a study of blood T cell repertoires in COVID-19. Background on the study: Italy, Spain and the United States were the sources of the convalescent and acute COVID-19 samples. T cells, B-cell-depleted T cells, or PBMCs provided the cDNA or gDNA that served as material.

As handled by the study authors: Reference gene primer amplification yielded estimated nucleated cell counts. Using immunoSEQ multiplex PCR, the repertoire was profiled, and TCRdb retains in-frame clones only, with some absent. Clonal size and the V and J genes are those of that table, whereas D and trimming came from the DNA. The repertoire consists of fewer than 200,000 clones, with roughly four fifths occurring once and the leading ten covering 6% to 9%. The sample holds a few counts of this clone. This sequence was found in a man in his forties or fifties who had recovered from COVID-19. The sequencing input was peripheral blood.

This CDR3 reads CASGQVVYGYTF. The CDR3 DNA reads as TGCGCCAGCGGGCAGGTCGTCTATGGCTACACCTTC. V gene TRBV10-1 combines with J gene TRBJ1-2; D gene unclear. The CDR3 has 12 amino acids. CDR1 is WNHNN and CDR2 is SYGVQD in the germline V gene (reference sequence). The V end lost 8 bases, the J end lost 4 bases, and 11 bases lay between the germline ends.